This T cell receptor (beta chain) derives from a study of blood T cell repertoires in COVID-19. About the study: The United States, Italy and Spain supplied acute and convalescent COVID-19 samples. PBMCs, B-cell-depleted T cells, or T cells provided the cDNA or gDNA that made up the material.

In the authors' workflow: Amplification of reference gene primers was used by the study to estimate nucleated cell counts. Sequencing used immunoSEQ multiplex PCR; TCRdb keeps in-frame clones, though not all of them. D and trimming come from the DNA, and the V and J calls and clone size come from that table. The sample lists fewer than 130,000 clones, 75% to 80% occurring once. Looked up from germline, CDR1 is LGHNA and CDR2 is YSLEER. The V segment lost 4 bases and the J segment 3 bases; nucleotides outside the gene matches: 10. The CDR3 loop spans 18 amino acids. This sequence originates from a woman older than 75 with active or convalescent COVID-19. The sample consisted of peripheral blood. The rearrangement uses TRBV4-3 and TRBJ2-5, with 14 bases that match TRBD2. The CDR3 sequence: CASSRGTSGRGPEETQYF. In nucleotides, the CDR3 is TGCGCCAGCAGCCGAGGGACTAGCGGGAGAGGACCCGAAGAGACCCAGTACTTC.